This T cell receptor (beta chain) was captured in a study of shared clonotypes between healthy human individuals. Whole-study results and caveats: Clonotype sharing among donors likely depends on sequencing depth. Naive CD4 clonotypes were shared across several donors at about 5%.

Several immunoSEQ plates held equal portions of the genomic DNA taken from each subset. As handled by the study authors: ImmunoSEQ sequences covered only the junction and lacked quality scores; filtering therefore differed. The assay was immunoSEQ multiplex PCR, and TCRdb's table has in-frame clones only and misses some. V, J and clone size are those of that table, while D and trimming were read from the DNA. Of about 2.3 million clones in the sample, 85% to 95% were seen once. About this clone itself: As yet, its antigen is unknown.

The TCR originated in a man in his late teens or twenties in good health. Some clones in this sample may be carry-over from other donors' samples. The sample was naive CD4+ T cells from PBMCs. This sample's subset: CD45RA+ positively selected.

The CDR3 reads CASSLLAGYEQYF. In nucleotides, the CDR3 is TGTGCCAGCAGTCTATTAGCGGGTTACGAGCAGTACTTC. The chain recombines TRBV28 with TRBJ2-7; 7 bases match TRBD2. The J segment lost 4 bases and the V segment lost 5 bases, leaving 5 bases of the junction unmatched. The CDR3 covers 13 residues. CDR1 MDHEN and CDR2 SYDVKM come from the germline V gene.